This is a list of T cell receptor beta chains from one sample in a study of T cell clones after liver transplantation. Sequencing was performed with immunoSEQ multiplex PCR; in TCRdb, only in-frame clones are kept and a portion is missing. The data hold about 51,000 clones, with 86% observed a single time. The sequencing used CD8+ T cells from blood, collected 12 months after liver transplant. The receptor set was obtained from a human patient who received a liver transplant. Some T cells may have come from the graft donor. Each CDR3 is given with its conserved first and last residue. D genes are given only for firm matches. Expanded clones are given a class, and other clones once, few, many or no size at all.

v_gene	d_gene	abundance	j_gene	CDR3aa	CDR3nt
TRBV28	TRBD2	NA	TRBJ2-7	CASSSGTSGYEQYF	TGTGCCAGCAGTTCCGGGACTAGCGGCTACGAGCAGTACTTC
TRBV6-6	NA	NA	TRBJ1-5	CASSSPLRALWLPQHF	TGTGCCAGCAGTTCCCCCTTAAGGGCCCTCTGGTTGCCCCAGCATTTT
TRBV27	NA	NA	TRBJ2-5	CASSFTGETQYF	TGTGCCAGCAGTTTTACGGGGGAGACCCAGTACTTC
TRBV5-1	TRBD1	NA	TRBJ2-3	CASSFPTGAGTDTQYF	TGCGCCAGCAGCTTCCCGACAGGGGCGGGCACAGATACGCAGTATTTT
TRBV7-9	NA	NA	TRBJ1-1	CATGGSAENTEAFF	TGTGCCACCGGGGGCAGCGCCGAGAACACTGAAGCTTTCTTT
TRBV4-1	NA	NA	TRBJ2-7	CASSFLPGSNDYEQYF	TGCGCCAGCAGCTTCCTTCCGGGGTCAAACGACTACGAGCAGTACTTC
TRBV27	NA	NA	TRBJ2-5	CASSLLAAGEETQYF	TGTGCCAGCAGTTTATTAGCGGCAGGGGAAGAGACCCAGTACTTC
TRBV13	NA	NA	TRBJ1-2	CASSLGEYGYTF	TGTGCCAGCAGCTTGGGGGAGTATGGCTACACCTTC
TRBV9	NA	NA	TRBJ2-7	CASSLGRESDYEQYF	TGTGCCAGCAGCTTGGGACGGGAATCGGACTACGAGCAGTACTTC
TRBV5-4	NA	NA	TRBJ2-7	CASSLDRGGGYEQYF	TGTGCCAGCAGCTTGGACAGGGGAGGAGGGTACGAGCAGTACTTC
TRBV6-6	NA	once	TRBJ2-7	CASSNFGIYEQYF	TGTGCCAGCAGTAATTTCGGGATTTACGAGCAGTACTTC
TRBV4-1	NA	NA	TRBJ1-2	CASSQTGDYGYTF	TGCGCCAGCAGCCAAACAGGCGACTATGGCTACACCTTC
TRBV29-1	NA	NA	TRBJ1-1	CSGTLDYLNTEAFF	TGCAGCGGGACACTAGATTACTTGAACACTGAAGCTTTCTTT
TRBV18	NA	NA	TRBJ1-2	CASAETGNYGYTF	TGTGCCAGCGCTGAAACAGGGAACTATGGCTACACCTTC
TRBV7-9	NA	NA	TRBJ1-5	CASSHSPNQPQHF	TGTGCCAGCAGTCACTCCCCCAATCAGCCCCAGCATTTT
TRBV5-4	NA	NA	TRBJ1-2	CASSYGLDGRGYGYTF	TGTGCCAGCAGCTATGGTCTTGACGGACGTGGCTATGGCTACACCTTC
TRBV7-8	NA	few	TRBJ1-5	CASSRLQGNQPQHF	TGTGCCAGCAGCCGATTACAGGGAAATCAGCCCCAGCATTTT
TRBV27	NA	NA	TRBJ2-7	CASSLVGSATYEQYF	TGTGCCAGCAGTCTCGTAGGCAGCGCTACCTACGAGCAGTACTTC
TRBV19	TRBD2	NA	TRBJ2-7	CASSIGLAVYEQYF	TGTGCCAGTAGTATCGGACTAGCGGTTTACGAGCAGTACTTC
TRBV18	NA	NA	TRBJ2-1	CASSPPMHNEQFF	TGTGCCAGCTCACCTCCGATGCACAATGAGCAGTTCTTC
TRBV2	NA	NA	TRBJ2-7	CASSEARSSYEQYF	TGTGCCAGCAGTGAAGCCAGGAGCTCCTACGAGCAGTACTTC
TRBV29-1	NA	NA	TRBJ1-2	CRVGSQGPSYGYTF	TGCAGGGTTGGATCGCAGGGACCGAGCTATGGCTACACCTTC
TRBV7-8	TRBD2	NA	TRBJ2-5	CASSLAVAGGPGETQYF	TGTGCCAGCAGCTTAGCGGTAGCGGGAGGGCCGGGGGAGACCCAGTACTTC
TRBV2	TRBD2	NA	TRBJ2-1	CASSLTSGRYYNEQFF	TGTGCCAGCAGTCTGACTAGCGGGAGGTATTACAATGAGCAGTTCTTC
TRBV27	TRBD1	NA	TRBJ2-7	CASRGQGPYYEQYF	TGTGCCAGCAGGGGACAGGGGCCCTACTACGAGCAGTACTTC
TRBV4-3	TRBD2	NA	TRBJ2-3	CASSRGFGLAGGKRRTDTQYF	TGCGCCAGCAGCCGAGGGTTCGGACTAGCGGGAGGCAAGCGTAGAACAGATACGCAGTATTTT
TRBV15	NA	NA	TRBJ2-3	CATNGDTDTQYF	TGTGCCACCAACGGGGATACAGATACGCAGTATTTT
TRBV28	NA	NA	TRBJ1-2	CASSPQDHYGYTF	TGTGCCAGCAGTCCCCAGGATCACTATGGCTACACCTTC
TRBV9	NA	NA	TRBJ1-1	CASSVVLREGTEAFF	TGTGCCAGCAGCGTAGTGTTGAGGGAGGGGACTGAAGCTTTCTTT
TRBV4-1	NA	NA	TRBJ2-7	CASSQDPSFQGGEGYEQYF	TGCGCCAGCAGCCAAGATCCTTCCTTTCAGGGGGGGGAGGGGTACGAGCAGTACTTC
TRBV21-1	NA	NA	TRBJ1-5	CASTCRGHNQPQHF	TGTGCCAGCACCTGCAGGGGACACAATCAGCCCCAGCATTTT
TRBV7-9	NA	NA	TRBJ2-7	CASNPRGPYF	TGTGCCAGCAACCCGCGGGGACCGTACTTC
TRBV7-3	TRBD1	NA	TRBJ1-2	CASSPGTGEGYGYTF	TGTGCCAGCAGCCCCGGGACAGGGGAGGGCTATGGCTACACCTTC
TRBV4-3	TRBD1	NA	TRBJ1-1	CASSQTGGGTEAFF	TGCGCCAGCAGCCAAACAGGGGGCGGAACTGAAGCTTTCTTT
TRBV27	TRBD1	NA	TRBJ2-7	CASSFSGTGGYEQYF	TGTGCCAGCAGTTTCTCCGGGACAGGGGGCTACGAGCAGTACTTC
TRBV9	NA	NA	TRBJ1-1	CASSVIMNTEAFF	TGTGCCAGCAGCGTCATCATGAACACTGAAGCTTTCTTT
TRBV28	NA	NA	TRBJ2-7	CASSETGLSYEQYF	TGTGCCAGCAGTGAAACAGGACTCTCCTACGAGCAGTACTTC
TRBV10-1	TRBD2	NA	TRBJ2-1	CASSDLKGGLNEQFF	TGCGCCAGCAGTGACCTTAAGGGAGGGCTCAATGAGCAGTTCTTC
TRBV29-1	NA	NA	TRBJ2-7	CSVEEGAYEQYF	TGCAGCGTTGAAGAAGGGGCCTACGAGCAGTACTTC
TRBV19	NA	NA	TRBJ1-1	CASSIEMADAEAFF	TGTGCCAGTAGTATAGAGATGGCTGACGCTGAAGCTTTCTTT
TRBV11-2	NA	NA	TRBJ2-7	CASSIQGHRSYEQYF	TGTGCCAGCAGCATCCAAGGACACCGTTCCTACGAGCAGTACTTC
TRBV5-1	NA	NA	TRBJ2-1	CASSLGYSQIEQFF	TGCGCCAGCAGCTTGGGTTACAGTCAGATTGAGCAGTTCTTC
TRBV27	TRBD1	few	TRBJ1-5	CASSSRQGDQPQHF	TGTGCCAGCAGTTCCCGACAGGGCGATCAGCCCCAGCATTTT
TRBV6-1	NA	NA	TRBJ1-3	CASWTVRSGNTIYF	TGTGCCAGTTGGACAGTTCGCTCTGGAAACACCATATATTTT
TRBV27	TRBD2	NA	TRBJ2-2	CASSFSTSGVTGELFF	TGTGCCAGCAGTTTCTCGACTAGCGGGGTCACCGGGGAGCTGTTTTTT
TRBV5-3	NA	once	TRBJ1-2	CASRPWGGAYGYTF	TGTGCCAGCAGGCCCTGGGGGGGTGCCTATGGCTACACCTTC
TRBV27	TRBD2	NA	TRBJ2-7	CASSWVAGGPYEQYF	TGTGCCAGCAGCTGGGTAGCGGGAGGACCCTACGAGCAGTACTTC
TRBV9	TRBD2	NA	TRBJ2-1	CASSVAGGSHNEQFF	TGTGCCAGCAGCGTAGCGGGCGGGAGCCACAATGAGCAGTTCTTC
TRBV7-2	NA	NA	TRBJ1-5	CASSLGHQPQHF	TGTGCCAGCAGCTTGGGACATCAGCCCCAGCATTTT
TRBV5-4	TRBD1	NA	TRBJ1-2	CASSSSLTGGTYGYTF	TGTGCCAGCAGCTCATCGCTGACAGGGGGAACATATGGCTACACCTTC